This is a list of T cell receptor beta chains from one sample in a study of Ad26.COV2.S vaccination and SARS-CoV-2 variants. The method was immunoSEQ multiplex PCR; TCRdb's version includes in-frame clones alone and lacks a portion of them. The profile shows fewer than 900,000 clones, 80% to 90% of them singletons. The source material was peripheral blood, sampled in a trial of Ad26.COV2.S vaccine versus placebo. These TCRs come from a person aged 18-65 years who received the Ad26.COV2.S COVID-19 vaccine or a placebo. Both conserved end residues are part of each CDR3. Each record gives: CDR3 protein, CDR3 DNA, D gene, J gene, V gene, clone size. D genes are given only for firm matches. Clone sizes are given selectively: once, few, many, or a class where the clone is expanded.

CDR3aa: CASSLRPSGQETQYF
CDR3nt: TGTGCCAGCAGCTTAAGGCCTAGCGGCCAAGAGACCCAGTACTTC
d_gene: TRBD2
j_gene: TRBJ2-5
v_gene: TRBV7-2
abundance: .

CDR3aa: CASSLDRYGYTF
CDR3nt: TGTGCCAGCAGCTTAGATCGCTATGGCTACACCTTC
d_gene: .
j_gene: TRBJ1-2
v_gene: TRBV7-2
abundance: .

CDR3aa: CASTGTDASYEQYF
CDR3nt: TGTGCCAGCACCGGGACTGATGCGTCCTACGAGCAGTACTTC
d_gene: .
j_gene: TRBJ2-7
v_gene: TRBV7-2
abundance: .

CDR3aa: CASSLASDSQTQYF
CDR3nt: TGTGCCAGCAGCTTAGCGTCGGATTCCCAGACCCAGTACTTC
d_gene: .
j_gene: TRBJ2-5
v_gene: TRBV9
abundance: .

CDR3aa: CASSPTGMNTEAFF
CDR3nt: TGTGCCAGCTCACCAACAGGGATGAACACTGAAGCTTTCTTT
d_gene: .
j_gene: TRBJ1-1
v_gene: TRBV18
abundance: .

CDR3aa: CASSERRGRDGYTF
CDR3nt: TGTGCCAGCAGTGAACGCAGGGGGCGCGACGGCTACACCTTC
d_gene: TRBD1
j_gene: TRBJ1-2
v_gene: TRBV6-1
abundance: .

CDR3aa: CASSHNTNGEQYF
CDR3nt: TGTGCCAGCAGCCACAACACGAACGGTGAGCAGTACTTC
d_gene: .
j_gene: TRBJ2-7
v_gene: TRBV3-1/TRBV3-2
abundance: once

CDR3aa: CASSERLAGGNTGELFF
CDR3nt: TGTGCCAGCAGTGAACGACTAGCGGGGGGTAACACCGGGGAGCTGTTTTTT
d_gene: TRBD2
j_gene: TRBJ2-2
v_gene: TRBV6-4
abundance: .

CDR3aa: CASSTRTLWVETQYF
CDR3nt: TGTGCCAGCAGTACAAGGACCCTGTGGGTGGAGACCCAGTACTTC
d_gene: .
j_gene: TRBJ2-5
v_gene: TRBV6-6
abundance: .

CDR3aa: CASSGDTYNEQFF
CDR3nt: TGTGCCAGCAGCGGTGACACCTACAATGAGCAGTTCTTC
d_gene: .
j_gene: TRBJ2-1
v_gene: TRBV11-3
abundance: .

CDR3aa: CSVEGTGELEQFF
CDR3nt: TGCAGCGTTGAAGGTACAGGGGAATTGGAGCAGTTCTTC
d_gene: TRBD1
j_gene: TRBJ2-1
v_gene: TRBV29-1
abundance: .

CDR3aa: CASSPYGYEQYF
CDR3nt: TGTGCCAGCAGCCCCTACGGCTACGAGCAGTACTTC
d_gene: .
j_gene: TRBJ2-7
v_gene: TRBV27
abundance: few

CDR3aa: CASSLGGRTPGETQYF
CDR3nt: TGTGCCAGCAGCTTGGGGGGACGGACCCCCGGTGAGACCCAGTACTTC
d_gene: .
j_gene: TRBJ2-5
v_gene: TRBV5-4
abundance: .

CDR3aa: CASSLRADYEQYF
CDR3nt: TGTGCCAGCAGTTTAAGGGCGGATTACGAGCAGTACTTC
d_gene: .
j_gene: TRBJ2-7
v_gene: TRBV12-3/TRBV12-4
abundance: .

CDR3aa: CASSYGTDAYEQYF
CDR3nt: TGTGCCAGCAGTTATGGGACGGACGCCTACGAGCAGTACTTC
d_gene: .
j_gene: TRBJ2-7
v_gene: TRBV6-5
abundance: .

CDR3aa: CASSSMGQGGNIQYF
CDR3nt: TGTGCCAGCAGCTCGATGGGACAGGGCGGGAACATTCAGTACTTC
d_gene: TRBD1
j_gene: TRBJ2-4
v_gene: TRBV7-3
abundance: .

CDR3aa: CASSLGTSGIYNEQFF
CDR3nt: TGTGCCAGCAGCTTAGGGACTAGCGGGATTTACAATGAGCAGTTCTTC
d_gene: TRBD2
j_gene: TRBJ2-1
v_gene: TRBV11-3
abundance: .

CDR3aa: CSGDRNNEQFF
CDR3nt: TGCAGCGGGGACAGGAACAATGAGCAGTTCTTC
d_gene: TRBD1
j_gene: TRBJ2-1
v_gene: TRBV29-1
abundance: .

CDR3aa: CASSLVLAGNEQYF
CDR3nt: TGCGCCAGCAGCTTGGTACTAGCTGGGAACGAGCAGTACTTC
d_gene: .
j_gene: TRBJ2-7
v_gene: TRBV5-1
abundance: .

CDR3aa: CATSIGGVTYEQYF
CDR3nt: TGTGCCACCAGCATTGGGGGGGTCACCTACGAGCAGTACTTC
d_gene: TRBD2
j_gene: TRBJ2-7
v_gene: TRBV15
abundance: .

CDR3aa: CAISERQGGDTEAFF
CDR3nt: TGTGCCATCAGTGAAAGGCAGGGCGGGGACACTGAAGCTTTCTTT
d_gene: .
j_gene: TRBJ1-1
v_gene: TRBV10-3
abundance: .

CDR3aa: CASGPPGGDHDGYTF
CDR3nt: TGTGCTAGTGGTCCCCCCGGAGGCGACCACGATGGCTACACCTTC
d_gene: .
j_gene: TRBJ1-2
v_gene: TRBV12-5
abundance: .

CDR3aa: CASTPGGTARETQYF
CDR3nt: TGCGCCAGCACCCCAGGGGGGACTGCCCGGGAGACCCAGTACTTC
d_gene: .
j_gene: TRBJ2-5
v_gene: TRBV5-1
abundance: .